The next 2 T cell receptor beta chains were all read from a single sample in a study of shared clonotypes between healthy human individuals. Only in-frame clones appear in the TCRdb table, and some are missing; sequencing was by immunoSEQ multiplex PCR. The sample consists of millions of clones, roughly 91% of them appearing once. Only CD45RO-negative cells positively selected for CCR7 counted as naive CD8 cells, so terminally differentiated effector memory CD45RA+ cells were excluded. Sequencing input: naive CD8+ T cells from PBMCs. The receptors shown here come from a man between 18 and 29 years old in good health. Some clones in this sample may be carry-over from other donors' samples.

The chain is built from TRBV25-1 and TRBJ1-4; D possibly corresponds to TRBD1 (6 bases). The CDR3 is 12 amino acids. Germline CDR1 is MGHDK and CDR2 is SYGVNS. V was trimmed by 5 bases and J by 12 bases, leaving 13 bases between them. The CDR3 loop reads CASSPRTDQLFF. CDR3 bases: TGTGCCAGCAGTCCACGGACAGACCAACTGTTTTTT.

The chain joins TRBV4-3 to TRBJ1-5; D ambiguous. The CDR3 extends over 17 amino acids. Trimming removed 1 base at V and 3 bases at J, with 16 bases between. Looked up from germline, CDR1 is LGHNA and CDR2 is YSLEER. CDR3 residues: CASSQGFPSGVNQPQHF. The CDR3 DNA sequence: TGCGCCAGCAGCCAAGGATTTCCCTCGGGTGTCAATCAGCCCCAGCATTTT.